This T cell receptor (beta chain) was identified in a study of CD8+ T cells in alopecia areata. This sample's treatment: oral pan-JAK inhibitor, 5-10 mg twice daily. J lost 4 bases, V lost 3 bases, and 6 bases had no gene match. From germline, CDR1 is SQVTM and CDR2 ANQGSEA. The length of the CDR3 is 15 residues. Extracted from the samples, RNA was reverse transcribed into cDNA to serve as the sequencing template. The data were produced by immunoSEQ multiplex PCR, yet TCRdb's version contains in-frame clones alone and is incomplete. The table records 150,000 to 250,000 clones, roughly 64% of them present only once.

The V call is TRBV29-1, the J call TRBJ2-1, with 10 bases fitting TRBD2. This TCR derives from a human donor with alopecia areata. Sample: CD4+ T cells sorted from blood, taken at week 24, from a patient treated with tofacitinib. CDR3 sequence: CSVDRASGGYNEQFF. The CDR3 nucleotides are TGCAGCGTTGACCGTGCTAGCGGGGGATACAATGAGCAGTTCTTC.